The 19 T cell receptor beta chains listed next were all sequenced from one sample in a study of T cells after yellow fever vaccination. TCRdb itself ran the 5' RACE reads through MiXCR, one entry per CDR3 protein. The sample includes roughly 50,000 distinct CDR3 sequences, roughly 7% of them seen just once. The material sequenced was CD8+ T cells sorted from PBMCs, taken approximately 16 days after the first yellow fever vaccination. All receptors derive from a man aged 18 to 30 who received the YFV17D yellow fever vaccine.

This clonotype appeared a few times. The V and J genes are TRBV27 and TRBJ1-2; possibly TRBD1 for D (5 bases). V lost 1 base and J lost 0, with 12 bases in between. The germline CDR1 and CDR2 sequences are MNHEY and SMNVEV (reference sequence). The CDR3 extends over 16 amino acids. Here the CDR3 reads CASSLYGTTTNYGYTF. The CDR3 nucleotides are TGTGCCAGCAGTTTATACGGGACGACTACTAACTATGGCTACACCTTC.

This clonotype was seen ten or more times. The rearrangement uses TRBV12-3 or TRBV12-4 and TRBJ1-2; D is ambiguous. Trimming took 6 bases from V and 4 from J, leaving 9 bases between them. The CDR3 spans 12 residues. Here the CDR3 DNA reads TGTGCCAGCAGCCCTGACACCTATGGCTACACCTTC. It is translated as CASSPDTYGYTF.

In its sample, this clonotype was seen many times. The CDR3 here is CASSPPGQGGLETQYF. The CDR3 bases are TGTGCCAGCAGTCCGCCCGGACAGGGAGGATTGGAGACCCAGTACTTC. J is TRBJ2-5 and V is TRBV28, with TRBD1 matching 8 bases. Germline V gene lookup returns CDR1 MDHEN and CDR2 SYDVKM. Losses at the gene ends were 5 bases for V and 5 bases for J; bases not matched to a gene: 13. This CDR3 has 16 amino acids.

The table lists this clonotype with many counts. J is TRBJ2-4 and V is TRBV10-3; D is perhaps TRBD1 or TRBD2 (6 bases each). The CDR3 has 14 amino acids. Germline assignment: CDR1 ENHRY and CDR2 SYGVKD. V was pared by 3 bases and J by 7 bases, with 13 bases between. Written as DNA, the CDR3 is TGTGCCATCAGTGATGGGGGGCGGTTGAACATTCAGTACTTC. This translates into CAISDGGRLNIQYF.

Many counts were recorded for this clonotype. V usage is TRBV11-2 and J usage is TRBJ2-3; 9 bases fit TRBD2. Germline V CDR1 and CDR2: SGHAT, FQNNGV. The CDR3 spans 13 residues. V shed 6 bases, J shed 14 bases, and the junction held 12 bases outside the gene matches. CDR3 sequence reads: CASSHPERGAMYF. DNA of the CDR3: TGTGCCAGCAGTCATCCAGAGCGGGGGGCGATGTATTTT.

This clonotype was observed at least ten times. The rearrangement joins TRBV7-6 to TRBJ2-5; 10 bases fit TRBD2. The length of the CDR3 is 16 residues. The germline V gene encodes CDR1 SGHVS and CDR2 FNYEAQ. V lost 2 bases and J lost 5; bases outside the gene matches: 8. For the CDR3, the DNA is TGTGCCAGCAGCTTACTAGCGGGGGATACTGTCGAGACCCAGTACTTC. Its translation is CASSLLAGDTVETQYF.

In its sample, this clonotype was seen many times. Written as DNA, the CDR3 is TGTGCCAGCAGCTTAGGGTGGGCTCAGCCCCAGCATTTT. Translated: CASSLGWAQPQHF. The chain couples TRBV7-9 to TRBJ1-5; D is ambiguous. The germline V and J ends were trimmed by 1 base and 6 bases, with 7 bases remaining between them. The V gene's germline CDR1 is SEHNR and CDR2 FQNEAQ (reference sequence). CDR3 length: 13 amino acids.

This clonotype was detected ten times or more. This chain connects TRBV12-3 or TRBV12-4 to TRBJ2-5; perhaps TRBD2 as D (6 bases). The CDR3 is 15 residues long. V was clipped by 5 bases and J by 1 base, with 14 bases between them. CDR3 loop: CASSEISGPQETQYF. CDR3 bases: TGTGCCAGCAGTGAAATTAGCGGCCCCCAAGAGACCCAGTACTTC.

At least ten counts were recorded for this clonotype. The chain recombines TRBV7-2 with TRBJ2-1, with D uncertain. The CDR3 totals 15 residues. V lost 2 bases to trimming and J lost 6 bases, with 14 bases between them. CDR1 and CDR2 (germline): SGHTA, FQGNSA. CDR3 bases: TGTGCCAGCAGCTTATTGTGGGGTGCCTCCAATGAGCAGTTCTTC. Translating gives CASSLLWGASNEQFF.

This clonotype was recorded at least ten times. The V and J genes are TRBV4-1 and TRBJ1-5, with D maybe TRBD1 (5 bases). CDR3 size: 15 residues. The V gene lost 3 bases and the J gene lost 3 bases, with 12 bases spanning the gap. Germline CDR1 reads MGHRA; CDR2 reads YSYEKL. The CDR3 sequence is CASSQDDRTNQPQHF. In DNA form, the CDR3 reads TGCGCCAGCAGCCAGGATGACAGAACCAATCAGCCCCAGCATTTT.

This clonotype has at least ten counts. V gene TRBV10-3 combines with J gene TRBJ2-1; possible D gene TRBD2, 7 bases. The CDR3 loop spans 14 amino acids. Trimming removed 2 bases from V and 9 bases from J, with 14 bases in between. CDR1 and CDR2 (germline): ENHRY, SYGVKD. Here the CDR3 DNA reads TGTGCCATCAGTGAGAGTGGGGGGGCCACTGAGCAGTTCTTC. Translation gives CAISESGGATEQFF.

At least ten counts were recorded for this clonotype. The chain is built from TRBV2 and TRBJ1-2; a weak D match, TRBD1 (5 bases). The V and J ends lost 3 bases and 8 bases respectively, with 16 bases between them. The CDR3 is made up of 14 amino acids. CDR1 is SNHLY, CDR2 FYNNEI, per germline. The CDR3 DNA is TGTGCCAGCAGTGATTATCCCCAGGGTCAGGGCTACACCTTC. It encodes CASSDYPQGQGYTF.

This clonotype has a handful of counts. V gene TRBV15 combines with J gene TRBJ2-1; the D gene is possibly TRBD2 (5 bases). Germline V lookup: CDR1 LNHNV, CDR2 YYDKDF (reference sequence). V lost 0 bases and J lost 1, with 7 bases in between. The CDR3 runs 15 residues. The CDR3 nucleotides are TGTGCCACCAGCAGAGAGCGGGCTTCCTACAATGAGCAGTTCTTC. This gives the protein CATSRERASYNEQFF.

CDR3 region: CASTDGLGLNEQFF. The CDR3 DNA is TGTGCCAGCACCGACGGACTAGGATTGAATGAGCAGTTCTTC. This chain links TRBV7-2 with TRBJ2-1; 7 nucleotides match TRBD2. There are 14 residues in the CDR3. The germline V gene has CDR1 SGHTA and CDR2 FQGNSA. The V and J ends lost 7 bases and 7 bases, in that order; junction bases with no gene match: 10.

This clonotype came up many times. The J gene is TRBJ1-1, the V gene TRBV7-9; D is ambiguous. Trimming removed 3 bases from V and 6 bases from J, with 17 bases in between. Germline V lookup: CDR1 SEHNR, CDR2 FQNEAQ (reference sequence). This CDR3 region has 15 residues. CDR3 residues: CASSLGPLFGSEAFF. CDR3 nucleotide sequence: TGTGCCAGCAGCTTGGGCCCACTTTTTGGGTCTGAAGCTTTCTTT.

The sample holds many counts of this clonotype. The J gene is TRBJ1-2, the V gene TRBV5-1; no clear D. The CDR3 totals 14 residues. Germline V lookup: CDR1 SGHRS, CDR2 YFSETQ. Trimming stripped 3 bases from V and 3 bases from J, with 12 bases between. The CDR3 DNA follows: TGCGCCAGCAGCTACCTATCGAGGGACTATGGCTACACCTTC. It translates to CASSYLSRDYGYTF.

The sample holds many counts of this clonotype. V gene TRBV20-1 combines with J gene TRBJ2-1; D is uncertain. The CDR3 length is 10 residues. CDR1 and CDR2 (germline): DFQATT, SNEGSKA (reference sequence). Trimming removed 5 bases at V and 9 bases at J, with 8 bases between. The CDR3 loop reads CSAYASEQFF. CDR3 in DNA: TGCAGTGCTTACGCTAGTGAGCAGTTCTTC.

In its sample, this clonotype was seen many times. The chain couples TRBV6-5 to TRBJ1-5; D gene unclear. Germline lookup yields CDR1 MNHEY and CDR2 SVGAGI. This CDR3 spans 14 amino acids. The V and J ends lost 8 bases and 4 bases respectively, with 15 bases between them. CDR3 in amino acids: CASGPNIWNQPQHF. In DNA form, the CDR3 reads TGTGCCAGCGGACCGAACATATGGAATCAGCCCCAGCATTTT.

This clonotype was recorded at least ten times. J is TRBJ2-2 and V is TRBV19; possibly TRBD1 for D (6 bases). Germline V gene sequence: CDR1 LNHDA, CDR2 SQIVND (reference sequence). The CDR3 extends over 12 amino acids. Between the trimmed V and J ends, which lost 8 bases and 4 bases, there was a span of 8 bases. This CDR3 is CASWTATGELFF. The CDR3 nucleotides read TGTGCCAGTTGGACAGCCACCGGGGAGCTGTTTTTT.